The rows below give T cell receptor beta chains drawn from one sample of a study of patients and donors after allogeneic stem cell transplantation. TCRdb fed the RT-PCR reads into MiXCR, producing one record per CDR3 protein. There are about 410,000 distinct CDR3 sequences in the sample; 16% occur only once, and about 7% lies in the top ten. The specimen sequenced was blood, either unsorted or a sorted T cell fraction (not recorded which). These receptor sequences come from a human donor who was either an allogeneic HSCT recipient or a stem cell or donor lymphocyte infusion donor (not recorded which). It is not recorded whose cells these are; they may come from a transplant donor. Each CDR3 is given with its conserved first and last residue. The D gene is left open where the match is weak. The size entry is marked missing in some rows and otherwise reads once, few, many or a size class.

clone_size	v_call	j_call	d_call	cdr3_aa	cdr3_nt
NA	TRBV7-3	TRBJ2-7	TRBD1	CASSYTGTGPYEQYF	TGTGCCAGCAGCTACACCGGGACAGGGCCTTACGAGCAGTACTTC
NA	TRBV2	TRBJ2-1	TRBD2	CASRVSGLAGWGEFF	TGTGCCAGCAGAGTTTCGGGACTAGCGGGTTGGGGGGAGTTCTTC
NA	TRBV4-3	TRBJ1-4	TRBD1	CASSPSQGALEKLFF	TGCGCCAGCAGCCCTTCACAGGGGGCTCTTGAAAAACTGTTTTTT
NA	TRBV25-1	TRBJ1-2	NA	CASSDPGAANYGYTF	TGTGCCAGCAGTGATCCGGGGGCGGCTAACTATGGCTACACCTTC
NA	TRBV20-1	TRBJ2-3	NA	CSARDVLVGYTDTQYF	TGCAGTGCTAGGGACGTCCTAGTAGGATACACAGATACGCAGTATTTT
NA	TRBV24-1	TRBJ2-5	NA	CATSFGQGETQYF	TGTGCCACCAGTTTTGGGCAGGGAGAGACCCAGTACTTC
NA	TRBV3-1	TRBJ2-3	NA	CASSQEALTDTQYF	TGTGCCAGCAGCCAAGAGGCCCTAACAGATACGCAGTATTTT
few	TRBV10-3	TRBJ1-5	TRBD1	CAISEWDSSNQPQHF	TGTGCCATCAGTGAATGGGACAGTAGCAATCAGCCCCAGCATTTT
many	TRBV5-1	TRBJ2-1	TRBD2	CASSSSGRGYNEQFF	TGCGCCAGCAGCTCTAGCGGGAGAGGGTACAATGAGCAGTTCTTC
NA	TRBV20-1	TRBJ2-7	TRBD2	CSASKRDYTYEQYF	TGCAGTGCTAGTAAGAGGGACTACACCTACGAGCAGTACTTC
NA	TRBV27	TRBJ1-1	NA	CASSFKADTEAFF	TGTGCCAGCAGTTTTAAGGCCGACACTGAAGCTTTCTTT
NA	TRBV7-9	TRBJ2-7	NA	CASSLGGEEQYF	TGTGCCAGCAGCTTAGGGGGGGAGGAGCAGTACTTC
NA	TRBV9	TRBJ1-5	NA	CASSEGTPLSNQPQHF	TGTGCCAGCAGCGAAGGTACACCCCTTAGCAATCAGCCCCAGCATTTT
NA	TRBV5-1	TRBJ2-3	TRBD1	CASSVGQIRGTDTQYF	TGCGCCAGCAGCGTGGGACAGATCCGGGGAACAGATACGCAGTATTTT
few	TRBV3-1	TRBJ2-1	NA	CASSQDTYEQFF	TGTGCCAGCAGCCAAGATACCTATGAGCAGTTCTTC
NA	TRBV29-1	TRBJ1-1	NA	CSVGRQNTEAFF	TGCAGCGTTGGGCGACAGAACACTGAAGCTTTCTTT
NA	TRBV28	TRBJ1-3	NA	CASRKGRLLVNTIYF	TGTGCCAGCAGGAAGGGACGGCTCCTGGTAAACACCATATATTTT
few	TRBV20-1	TRBJ2-1	NA	CSAQGSEGYNEQFF	TGCAGTGCCCAAGGGTCTGAAGGGTACAATGAGCAGTTCTTC
NA	TRBV5-6	TRBJ2-3	NA	CASSSRNRVDTQYF	TGTGCCAGCAGCTCCCGAAATAGAGTAGATACGCAGTATTTT
NA	TRBV30	TRBJ2-4	TRBD2	CAWSGTSSGAGKNIQYF	TGTGCCTGGAGTGGGACTTCTAGCGGGGCTGGCAAAAACATTCAGTACTTC
few	TRBV27	TRBJ1-1	NA	CASSFSPGPEAFF	TGTGCCAGCAGTTTTTCCCCGGGGCCTGAAGCTTTCTTT
NA	TRBV20-1	TRBJ1-2	NA	CSAGLHRGVEGYTF	TGCAGTGCTGGCCTGCATAGGGGCGTGGAGGGCTACACCTTC
few	TRBV25-1	TRBJ2-2	NA	CASSSRATGELFF	TGTGCCAGCAGTTCCAGGGCTACCGGGGAGCTGTTTTTT
NA	TRBV7-3	TRBJ2-3	NA	CASSTTSQDTQYF	TGTGCCAGCAGCACTACTAGTCAAGATACGCAGTATTTT